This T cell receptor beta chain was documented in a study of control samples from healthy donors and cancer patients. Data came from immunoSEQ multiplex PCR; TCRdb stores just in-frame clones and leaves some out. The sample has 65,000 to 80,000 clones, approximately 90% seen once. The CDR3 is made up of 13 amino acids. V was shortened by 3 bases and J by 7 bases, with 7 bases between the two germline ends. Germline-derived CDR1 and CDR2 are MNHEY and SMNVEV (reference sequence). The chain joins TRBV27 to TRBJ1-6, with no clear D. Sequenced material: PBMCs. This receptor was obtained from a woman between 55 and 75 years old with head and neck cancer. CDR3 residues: CASSFGRNSPLHF. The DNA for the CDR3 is TGTGCCAGCAGTTTTGGGAGAAATTCACCCCTCCACTTT.